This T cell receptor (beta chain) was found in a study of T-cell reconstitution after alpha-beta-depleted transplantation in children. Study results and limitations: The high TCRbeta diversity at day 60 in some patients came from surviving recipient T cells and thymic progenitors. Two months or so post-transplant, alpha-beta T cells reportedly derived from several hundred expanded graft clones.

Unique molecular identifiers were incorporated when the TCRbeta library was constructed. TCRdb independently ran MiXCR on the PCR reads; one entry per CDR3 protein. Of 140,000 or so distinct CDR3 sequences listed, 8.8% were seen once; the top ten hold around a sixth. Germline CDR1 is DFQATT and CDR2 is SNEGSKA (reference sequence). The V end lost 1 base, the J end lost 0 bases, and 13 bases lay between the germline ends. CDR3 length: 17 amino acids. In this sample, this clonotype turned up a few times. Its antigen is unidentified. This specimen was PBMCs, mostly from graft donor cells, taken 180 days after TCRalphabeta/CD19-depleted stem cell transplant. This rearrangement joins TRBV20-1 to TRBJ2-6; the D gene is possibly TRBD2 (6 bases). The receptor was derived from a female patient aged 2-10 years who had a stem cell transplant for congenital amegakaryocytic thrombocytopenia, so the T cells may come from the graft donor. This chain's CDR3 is CSARGRGDTSGANVLTF. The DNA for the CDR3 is TGCAGTGCTAGAGGGCGGGGAGACACCTCTGGGGCCAACGTCCTGACTTTC.